This TCR beta chain was sequenced during a study of blood T cell repertoires in COVID-19. Study context: In each case, the material was cDNA or gDNA derived from T cells, B-cell-depleted T cells, or PBMCs.

Original analysis: By means of reference gene primer amplification, nucleated cell counts were estimated. The table came from immunoSEQ multiplex PCR; TCRdb's copy has only in-frame clones and leaves some out. That table furnishes V, J and clone size, whereas the DNA furnished D and trimming. The sample consists of roughly 80,000 clones, around four fifths of them appearing once. The CDR3 length is 15 residues. Germline-derived CDR1 and CDR2 are SGDLS and YYNGEE. The J segment lost 6 bases and the V segment lost 3 bases, leaving 9 bases of the junction unmatched. This sequence originates from a human donor in a cohort sampled during active COVID-19. The J gene is TRBJ1-5, the V gene TRBV9, with TRBD1 matching 7 bases. What was sequenced was peripheral blood. The chain's CDR3 is CASSGNRGGGQPQHF. DNA of the CDR3: TGTGCCAGCAGCGGAAACAGGGGTGGAGGTCAGCCCCAGCATTTT.